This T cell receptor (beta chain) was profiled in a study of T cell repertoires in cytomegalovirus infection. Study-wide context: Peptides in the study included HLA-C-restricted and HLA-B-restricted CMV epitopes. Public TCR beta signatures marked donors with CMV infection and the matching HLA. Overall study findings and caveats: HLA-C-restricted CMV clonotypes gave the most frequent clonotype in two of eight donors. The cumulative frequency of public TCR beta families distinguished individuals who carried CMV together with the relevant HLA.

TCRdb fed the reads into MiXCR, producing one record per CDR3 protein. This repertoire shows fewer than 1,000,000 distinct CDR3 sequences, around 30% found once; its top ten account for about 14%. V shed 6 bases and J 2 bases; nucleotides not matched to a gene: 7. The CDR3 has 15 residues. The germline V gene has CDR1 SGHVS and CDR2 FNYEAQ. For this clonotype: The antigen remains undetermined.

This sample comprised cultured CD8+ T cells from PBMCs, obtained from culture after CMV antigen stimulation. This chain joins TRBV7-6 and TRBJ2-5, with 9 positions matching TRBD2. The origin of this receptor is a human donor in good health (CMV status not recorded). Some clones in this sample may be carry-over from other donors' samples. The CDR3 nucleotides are TGTGCCAGCAGTTATAGCGGGGGCATACAAGAGACCCAGTACTTC. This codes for CASSYSGGIQETQYF.